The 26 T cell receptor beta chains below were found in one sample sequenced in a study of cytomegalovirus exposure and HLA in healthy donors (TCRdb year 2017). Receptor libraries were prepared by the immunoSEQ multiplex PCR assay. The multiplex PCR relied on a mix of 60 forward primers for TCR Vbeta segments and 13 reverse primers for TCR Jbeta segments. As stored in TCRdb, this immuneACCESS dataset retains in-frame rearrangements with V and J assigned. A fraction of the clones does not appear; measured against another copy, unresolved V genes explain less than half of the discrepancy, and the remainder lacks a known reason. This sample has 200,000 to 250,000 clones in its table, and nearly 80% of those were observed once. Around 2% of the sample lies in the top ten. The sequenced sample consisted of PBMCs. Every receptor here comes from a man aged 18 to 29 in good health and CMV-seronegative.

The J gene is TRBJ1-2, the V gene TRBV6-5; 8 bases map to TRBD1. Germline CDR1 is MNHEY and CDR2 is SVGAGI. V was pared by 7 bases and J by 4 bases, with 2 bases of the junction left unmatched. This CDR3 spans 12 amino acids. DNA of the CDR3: TGTGCCAGCACCGGGACAGGCTATGGCTACACCTTC. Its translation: CASTGTGYGYTF.

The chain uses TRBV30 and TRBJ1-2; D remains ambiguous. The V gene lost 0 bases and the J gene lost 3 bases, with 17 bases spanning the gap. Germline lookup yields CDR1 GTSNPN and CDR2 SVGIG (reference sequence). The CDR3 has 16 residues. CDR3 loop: CAWSVLQVMVDYGYTF. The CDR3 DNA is TGTGCCTGGAGTGTACTTCAGGTTATGGTGGACTATGGCTACACCTTC.

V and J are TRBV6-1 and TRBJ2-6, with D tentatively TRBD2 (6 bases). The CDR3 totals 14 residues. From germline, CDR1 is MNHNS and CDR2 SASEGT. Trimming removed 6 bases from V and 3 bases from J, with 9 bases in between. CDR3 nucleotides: TGTGCCAGCAGACTAGCACATGGGGCCAACGTCCTGACTTTC. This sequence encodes CASRLAHGANVLTF.

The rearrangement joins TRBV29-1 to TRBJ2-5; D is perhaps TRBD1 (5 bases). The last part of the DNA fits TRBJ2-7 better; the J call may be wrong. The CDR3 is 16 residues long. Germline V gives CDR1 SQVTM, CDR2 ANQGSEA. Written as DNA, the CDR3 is TGCAGCGTTGAACCCATCGGTTTGGACACGACCTACGAGCAGTACTTC. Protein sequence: CSVEPIGLDTTYEQYF.

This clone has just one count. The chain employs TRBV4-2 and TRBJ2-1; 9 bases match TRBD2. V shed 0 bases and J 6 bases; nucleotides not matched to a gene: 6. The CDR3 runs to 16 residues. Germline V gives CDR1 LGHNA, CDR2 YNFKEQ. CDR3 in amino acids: CASSQDSGSFSNEQFF. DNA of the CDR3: TGTGCCAGCAGCCAAGATAGCGGGAGCTTTTCCAATGAGCAGTTCTTC.

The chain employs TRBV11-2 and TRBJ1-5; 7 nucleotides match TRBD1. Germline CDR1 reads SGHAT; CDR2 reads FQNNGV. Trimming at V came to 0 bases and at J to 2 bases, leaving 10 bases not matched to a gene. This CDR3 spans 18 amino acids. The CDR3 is CASSLEGQPMRGNQPQHF. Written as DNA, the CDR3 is TGTGCCAGCAGCTTAGAGGGACAGCCGATGAGGGGCAATCAGCCCCAGCATTTT. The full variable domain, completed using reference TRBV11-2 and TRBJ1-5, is EAGVAQSPRYKIIEKRQSVAFWCNPISGHATLYWYQQILGQGPKLLIQFQNNGVVDDSQLPKDRFSAERLKGVDSTLKIQPAKLEDSAVYLCASSLEGQPMRGNQPQHFGDGTRLSIL.

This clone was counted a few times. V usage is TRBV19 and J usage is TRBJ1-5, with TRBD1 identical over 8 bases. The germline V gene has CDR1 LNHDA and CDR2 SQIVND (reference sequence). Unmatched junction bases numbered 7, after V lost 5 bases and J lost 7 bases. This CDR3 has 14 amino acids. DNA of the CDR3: TGTGCCAGTAGTGGCAGGGGGCCCCGCCAGCCCCAGCATTTT. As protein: CASSGRGPRQPQHF.

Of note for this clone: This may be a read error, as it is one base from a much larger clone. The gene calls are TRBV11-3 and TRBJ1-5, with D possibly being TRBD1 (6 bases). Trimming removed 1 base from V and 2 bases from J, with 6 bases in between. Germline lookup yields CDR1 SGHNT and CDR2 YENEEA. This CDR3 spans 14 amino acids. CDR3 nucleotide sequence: TGTGCCAGCAGCTTAGCAGGGGGCAATCAGCCCCAGCATTTT. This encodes CASSLAGGNQPQHF. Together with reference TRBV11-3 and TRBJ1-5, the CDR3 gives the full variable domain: EAGVVQSPRYKIIEKKQPVAFWCNPISGHNTLYWYLQNLGQGPELLIRYENEEAVDDSQLPKDRFSAERLKGVDSTLKIQPAELGDSAVYLCASSLAGGNQPQHFGDGTRLSIL.

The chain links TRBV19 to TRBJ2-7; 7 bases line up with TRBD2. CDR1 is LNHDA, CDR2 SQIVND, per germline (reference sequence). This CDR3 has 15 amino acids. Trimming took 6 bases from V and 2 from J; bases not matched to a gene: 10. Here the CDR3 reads CASRIWASGTYEQYF. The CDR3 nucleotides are TGTGCCAGTAGGATCTGGGCTAGCGGCACCTACGAGCAGTACTTC.

The CDR3 region has the DNA TGTGCCAGCAGCCAAGATCAGCAGTACTTC. Amino acid sequence: CASSQDQQYF. The chain employs TRBV7-8 and TRBJ2-5, with D hard to call. The V end lost 5 bases, the J end lost 11 bases, and 9 bases lay between the germline ends. The CDR3 has 10 amino acids. Germline V lookup: CDR1 SGHVS, CDR2 FQNEAQ.

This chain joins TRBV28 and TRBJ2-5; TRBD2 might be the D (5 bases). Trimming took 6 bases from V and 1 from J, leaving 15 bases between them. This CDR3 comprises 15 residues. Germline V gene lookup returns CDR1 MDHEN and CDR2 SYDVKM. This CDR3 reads CASSPPEDFQETQYF. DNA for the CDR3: TGTGCCAGCAGCCCACCAGAGGACTTCCAAGAGACCCAGTACTTC. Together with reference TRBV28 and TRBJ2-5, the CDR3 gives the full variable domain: DVKVTQSSRYLVKRTGEKVFLECVQDMDHENMFWYRQDPGLGLRLIYFSYDVKMKEKGDIPEGYSVSREKKERFSLILESASTNQTSMYLCASSPPEDFQETQYFGPGTRLLVL.

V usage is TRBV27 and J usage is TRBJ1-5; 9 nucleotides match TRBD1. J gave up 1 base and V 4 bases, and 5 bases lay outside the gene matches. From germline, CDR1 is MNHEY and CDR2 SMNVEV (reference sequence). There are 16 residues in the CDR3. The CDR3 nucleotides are TGTGCCAGCAGTTCCTGGACAGGGGTGAGCAATCAGCCCCAGCATTTT. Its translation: CASSSWTGVSNQPQHF.

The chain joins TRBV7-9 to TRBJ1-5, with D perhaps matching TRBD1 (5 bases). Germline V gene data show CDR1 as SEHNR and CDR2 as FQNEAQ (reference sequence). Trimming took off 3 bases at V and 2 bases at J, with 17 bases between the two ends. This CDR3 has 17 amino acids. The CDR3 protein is CASSFGWGVRGNQPQHF. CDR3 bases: TGTGCCAGCAGCTTCGGTTGGGGGGTAAGGGGCAATCAGCCCCAGCATTTT. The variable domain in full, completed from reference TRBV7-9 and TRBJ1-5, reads DTGVSQNPRHKITKRGQNVTFRCDPISEHNRLYWYRQTLGQGPEFLTYFQNEAQLEKSRLLSDRFSAERPKGSFSTLEIQRTEQGDSAMYLCASSFGWGVRGNQPQHFGDGTRLSIL.

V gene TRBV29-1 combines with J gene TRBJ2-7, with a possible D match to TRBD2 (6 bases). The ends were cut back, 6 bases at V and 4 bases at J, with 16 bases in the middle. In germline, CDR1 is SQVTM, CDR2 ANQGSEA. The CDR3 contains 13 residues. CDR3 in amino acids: CSVRGSGDYEQYF. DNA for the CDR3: TGCAGCGTCCGCGGGTCGGGGGATTACGAGCAGTACTTC.

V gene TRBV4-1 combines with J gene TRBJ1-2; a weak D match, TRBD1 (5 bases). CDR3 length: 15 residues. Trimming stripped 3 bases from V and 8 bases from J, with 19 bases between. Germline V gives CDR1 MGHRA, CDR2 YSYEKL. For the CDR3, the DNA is TGCGCCAGCAGCCAGGAGGGGAGTGTAGGAGTAGGCTACACCTTC. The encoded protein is CASSQEGSVGVGYTF.

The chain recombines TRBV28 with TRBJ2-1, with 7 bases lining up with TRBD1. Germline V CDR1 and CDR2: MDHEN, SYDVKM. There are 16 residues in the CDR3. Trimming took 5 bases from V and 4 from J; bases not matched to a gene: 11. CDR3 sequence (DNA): TGTGCCAGCAGTCCCTCCCGGGACAGCTTTTACAATGAGCAGTTCTTC. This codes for CASSPSRDSFYNEQFF.

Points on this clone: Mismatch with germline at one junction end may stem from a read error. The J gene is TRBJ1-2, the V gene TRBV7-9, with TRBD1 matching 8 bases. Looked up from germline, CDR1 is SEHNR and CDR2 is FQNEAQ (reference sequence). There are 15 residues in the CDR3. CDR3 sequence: CSSSPMRDRYYGYTF. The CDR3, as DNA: TGTTCCAGCAGCCCCATGCGGGACAGGTACTATGGCTACACCTTC. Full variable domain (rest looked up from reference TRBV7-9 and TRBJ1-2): DTGVSQNPRHKITKRGQNVTFRCDPISEHNRLYWYRQTLGQGPEFLTYFQNEAQLEKSRLLSDRFSAERPKGSFSTLEIQRTEQGDSAMYLCSSSPMRDRYYGYTFGSGTRLTVV.

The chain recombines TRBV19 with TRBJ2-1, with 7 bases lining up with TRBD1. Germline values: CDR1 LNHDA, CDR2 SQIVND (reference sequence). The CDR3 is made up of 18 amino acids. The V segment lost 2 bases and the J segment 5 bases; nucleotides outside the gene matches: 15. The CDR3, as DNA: TGTGCCAGTAGTATAAAGGTTGGGACAGTAGAGGTGGACAATGAGCAGTTCTTC. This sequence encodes CASSIKVGTVEVDNEQFF.

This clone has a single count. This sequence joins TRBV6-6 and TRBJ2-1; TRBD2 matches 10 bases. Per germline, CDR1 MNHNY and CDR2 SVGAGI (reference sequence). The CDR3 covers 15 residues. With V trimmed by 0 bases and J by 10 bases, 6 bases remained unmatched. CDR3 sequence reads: CASSYSSGGAGEQFF. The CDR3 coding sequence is TGTGCCAGCAGTTACTCCAGCGGGGGGGCCGGGGAGCAGTTCTTC.

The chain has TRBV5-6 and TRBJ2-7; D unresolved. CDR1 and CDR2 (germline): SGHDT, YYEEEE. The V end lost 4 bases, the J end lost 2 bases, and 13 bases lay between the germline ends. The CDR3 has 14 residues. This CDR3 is CASSPMYRTYEQYF. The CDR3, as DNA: TGTGCCAGCAGCCCGATGTACAGAACCTACGAGCAGTACTTC.

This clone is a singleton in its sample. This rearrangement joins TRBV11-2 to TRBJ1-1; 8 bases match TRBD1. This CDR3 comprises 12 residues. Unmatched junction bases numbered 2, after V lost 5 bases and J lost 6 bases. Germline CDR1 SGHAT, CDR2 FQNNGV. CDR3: CASSPDRAEAFF. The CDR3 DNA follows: TGTGCCAGCAGCCCGGACAGGGCTGAAGCTTTCTTT.

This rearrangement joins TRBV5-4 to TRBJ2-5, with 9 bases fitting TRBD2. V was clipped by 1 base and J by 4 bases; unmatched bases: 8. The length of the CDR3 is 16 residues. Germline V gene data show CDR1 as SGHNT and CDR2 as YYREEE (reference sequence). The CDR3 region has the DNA TGTGCCAGCAGCTTGATCCTAGCGGGACGGGGAGAGACCCAGTACTTC. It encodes CASSLILAGRGETQYF.

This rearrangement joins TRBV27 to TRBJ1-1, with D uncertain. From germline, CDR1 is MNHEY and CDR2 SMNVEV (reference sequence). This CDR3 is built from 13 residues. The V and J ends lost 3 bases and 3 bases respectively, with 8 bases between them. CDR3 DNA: TGTGCCAGCAGTTTGGGCAGTTACACTGAAGCTTTCTTT. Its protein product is CASSLGSYTEAFF.

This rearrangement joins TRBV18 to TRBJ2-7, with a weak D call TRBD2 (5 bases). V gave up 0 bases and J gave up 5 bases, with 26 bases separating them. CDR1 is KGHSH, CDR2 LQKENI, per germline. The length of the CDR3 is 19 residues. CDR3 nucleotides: TGTGCCAGCTCACCACCCTATAGACCCGAACGGGGTGTTCACGACGAGCAGTACTTC. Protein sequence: CASSPPYRPERGVHDEQYF.

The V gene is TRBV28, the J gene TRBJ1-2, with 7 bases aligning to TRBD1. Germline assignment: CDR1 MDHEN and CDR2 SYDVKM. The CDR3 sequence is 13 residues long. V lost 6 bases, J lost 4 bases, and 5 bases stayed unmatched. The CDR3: CASRTGTVYGYTF. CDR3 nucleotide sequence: TGTGCCAGCAGGACTGGGACAGTCTATGGCTACACCTTC.

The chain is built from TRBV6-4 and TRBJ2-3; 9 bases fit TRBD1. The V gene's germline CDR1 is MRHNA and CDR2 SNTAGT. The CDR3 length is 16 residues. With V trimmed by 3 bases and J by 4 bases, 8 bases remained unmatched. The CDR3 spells CASSENPGTGPDTQYF. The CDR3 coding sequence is TGTGCCAGCAGTGAAAACCCCGGGACAGGGCCAGATACGCAGTATTTT.